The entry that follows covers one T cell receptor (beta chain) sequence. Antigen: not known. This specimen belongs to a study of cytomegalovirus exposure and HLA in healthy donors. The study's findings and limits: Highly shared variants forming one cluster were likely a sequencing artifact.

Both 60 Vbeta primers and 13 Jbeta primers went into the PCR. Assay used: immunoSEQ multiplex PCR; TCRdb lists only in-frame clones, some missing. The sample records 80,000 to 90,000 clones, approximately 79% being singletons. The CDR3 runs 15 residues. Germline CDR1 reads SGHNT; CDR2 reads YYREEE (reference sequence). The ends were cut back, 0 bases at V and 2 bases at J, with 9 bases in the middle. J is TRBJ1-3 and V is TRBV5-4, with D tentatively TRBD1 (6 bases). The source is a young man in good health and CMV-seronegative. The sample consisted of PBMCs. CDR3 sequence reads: CASSLGSGAGNTIYF. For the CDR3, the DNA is TGTGCCAGCAGCTTGGGGTCAGGGGCTGGAAACACCATATATTTT.